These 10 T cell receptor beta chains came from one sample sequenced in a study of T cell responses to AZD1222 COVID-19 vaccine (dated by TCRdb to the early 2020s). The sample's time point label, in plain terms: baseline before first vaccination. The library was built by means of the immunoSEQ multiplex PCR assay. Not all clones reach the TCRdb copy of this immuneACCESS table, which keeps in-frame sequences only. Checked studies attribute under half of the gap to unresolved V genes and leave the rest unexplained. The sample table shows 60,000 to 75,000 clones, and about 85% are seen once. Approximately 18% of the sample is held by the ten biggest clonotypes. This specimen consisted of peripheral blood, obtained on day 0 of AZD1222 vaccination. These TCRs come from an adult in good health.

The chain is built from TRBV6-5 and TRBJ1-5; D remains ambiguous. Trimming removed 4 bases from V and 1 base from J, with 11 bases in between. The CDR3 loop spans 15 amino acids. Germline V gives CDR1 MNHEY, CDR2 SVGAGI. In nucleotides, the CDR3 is TGTGCCAGCAGTTTTGACTTCGGAAGCAATCAGCCCCAGCATTTT. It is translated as CASSFDFGSNQPQHF.

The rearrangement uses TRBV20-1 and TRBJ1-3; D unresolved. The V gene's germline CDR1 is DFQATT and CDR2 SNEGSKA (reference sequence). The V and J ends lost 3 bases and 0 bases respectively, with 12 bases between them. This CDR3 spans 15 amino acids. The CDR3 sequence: CSASRVSFSGNTIYF. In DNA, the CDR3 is TGCAGTGCTAGTAGGGTCTCTTTCTCTGGAAACACCATATATTTT.

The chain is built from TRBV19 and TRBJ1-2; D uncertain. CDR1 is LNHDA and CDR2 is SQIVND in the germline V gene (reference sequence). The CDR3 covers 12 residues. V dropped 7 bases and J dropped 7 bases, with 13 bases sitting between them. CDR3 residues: CASMWLDGGYTF. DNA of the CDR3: TGTGCCAGTATGTGGCTGGATGGTGGCTACACCTTC.

The CDR3 region is CASSPGQGLEETQYF. CDR3 bases: TGTGCCAGCAGCCCCGGACAGGGTCTGGAAGAGACCCAGTACTTC. The chain uses TRBV11-3 and TRBJ2-5; 8 bases agree with TRBD1. The CDR3 spans 15 residues. The J segment lost 3 bases and the V segment lost 5 bases, leaving 8 bases of the junction unmatched. From germline, CDR1 is SGHNT and CDR2 YENEEA.

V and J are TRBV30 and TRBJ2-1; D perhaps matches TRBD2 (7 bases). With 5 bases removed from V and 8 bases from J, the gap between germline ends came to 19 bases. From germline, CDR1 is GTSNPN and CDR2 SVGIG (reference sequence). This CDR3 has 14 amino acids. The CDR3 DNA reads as TGTGCCTGGGTGCCGGGGGGCCCTAGACATGAGCAGTTCTTC. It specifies CAWVPGGPRHEQFF.

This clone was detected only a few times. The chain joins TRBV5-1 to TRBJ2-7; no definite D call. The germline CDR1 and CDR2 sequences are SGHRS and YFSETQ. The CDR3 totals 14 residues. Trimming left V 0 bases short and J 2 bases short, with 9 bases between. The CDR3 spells CASSLGLHPYEQYF. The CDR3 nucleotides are TGCGCCAGCAGCTTGGGGCTGCACCCCTACGAGCAGTACTTC.

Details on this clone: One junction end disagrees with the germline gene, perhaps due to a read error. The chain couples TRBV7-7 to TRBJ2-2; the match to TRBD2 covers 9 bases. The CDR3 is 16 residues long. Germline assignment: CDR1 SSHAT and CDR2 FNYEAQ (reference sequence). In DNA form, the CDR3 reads TGTGCTAGCAGCTCGGGACTAGCAGGGGGCACCGGGGAGCTGTTTTTT. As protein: CASSSGLAGGTGELFF.

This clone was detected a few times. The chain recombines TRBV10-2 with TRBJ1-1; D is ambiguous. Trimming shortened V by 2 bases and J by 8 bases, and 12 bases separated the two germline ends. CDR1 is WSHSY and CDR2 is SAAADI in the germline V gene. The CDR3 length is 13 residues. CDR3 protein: CASSENRANEAFF. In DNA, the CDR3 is TGCGCCAGCAGTGAGAACCGGGCCAACGAAGCTTTCTTT.

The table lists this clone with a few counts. The CDR3 protein is CAISERGGNEKLFF. DNA for the CDR3: TGTGCCATCAGTGAAAGAGGAGGTAATGAAAAACTGTTTTTT. V and J are TRBV10-3 and TRBJ1-4, with D uncertain. The germline CDR1 and CDR2 sequences are ENHRY and SYGVKD. The CDR3 covers 14 residues. V was shortened by 3 bases and J by 4 bases, with 9 bases between the two germline ends.

The CDR3 nucleotides are TGTGCCAGCAGCGCGAGACAGGGCCTCCTGGACGAGCAGTACTTC. This translates into CASSARQGLLDEQYF. This sequence joins TRBV9 and TRBJ2-7; 7 nucleotides match TRBD1. Unmatched junction bases numbered 11, after V lost 3 bases and J lost 5 bases. CDR1 is SGDLS and CDR2 is YYNGEE in the germline V gene. The CDR3 extends over 15 amino acids.